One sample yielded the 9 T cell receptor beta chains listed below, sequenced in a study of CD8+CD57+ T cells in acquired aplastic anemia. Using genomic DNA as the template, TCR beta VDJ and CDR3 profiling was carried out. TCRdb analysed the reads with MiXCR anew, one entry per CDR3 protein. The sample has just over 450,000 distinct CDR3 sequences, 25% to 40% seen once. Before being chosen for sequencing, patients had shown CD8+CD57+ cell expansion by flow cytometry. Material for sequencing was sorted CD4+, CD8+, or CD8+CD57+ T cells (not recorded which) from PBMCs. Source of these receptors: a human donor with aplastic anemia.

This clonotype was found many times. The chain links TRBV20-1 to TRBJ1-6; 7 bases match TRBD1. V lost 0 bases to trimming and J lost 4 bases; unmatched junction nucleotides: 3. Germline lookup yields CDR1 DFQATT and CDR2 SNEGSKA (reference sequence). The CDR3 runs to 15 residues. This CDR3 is CSARDRDSYNSPLHF. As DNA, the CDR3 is TGCAGTGCTAGAGACCGGGACAGTTATAATTCACCCCTCCACTTT.

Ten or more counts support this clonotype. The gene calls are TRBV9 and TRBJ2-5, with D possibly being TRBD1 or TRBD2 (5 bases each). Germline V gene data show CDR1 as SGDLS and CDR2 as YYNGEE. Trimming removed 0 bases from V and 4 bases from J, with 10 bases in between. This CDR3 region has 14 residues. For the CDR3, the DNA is TGTGCCAGCAGCGTAGGGGGGACCGGAGAGACCCAGTACTTC. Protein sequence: CASSVGGTGETQYF.

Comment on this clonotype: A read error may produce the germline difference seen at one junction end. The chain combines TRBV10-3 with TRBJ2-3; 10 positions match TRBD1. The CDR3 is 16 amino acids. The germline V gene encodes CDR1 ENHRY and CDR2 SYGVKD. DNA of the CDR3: TGTGCCAGCAGTTGGACAGGGGGGGGGCATACAGATACGCAGTATTTT. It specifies CASSWTGGGHTDTQYF.

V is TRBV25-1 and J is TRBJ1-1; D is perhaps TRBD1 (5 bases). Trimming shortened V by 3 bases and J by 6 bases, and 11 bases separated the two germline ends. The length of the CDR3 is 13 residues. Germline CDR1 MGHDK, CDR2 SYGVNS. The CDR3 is CASSDRGGAEAFF. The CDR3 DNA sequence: TGTGCCAGCAGTGATCGGGGCGGCGCTGAAGCTTTCTTT.

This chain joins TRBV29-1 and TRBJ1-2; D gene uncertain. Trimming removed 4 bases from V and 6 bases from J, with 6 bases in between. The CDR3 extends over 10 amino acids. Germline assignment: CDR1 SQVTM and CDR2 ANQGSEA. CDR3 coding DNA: TGCAGCGTTGTCTTTGATGGCTACACCTTC. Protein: CSVVFDGYTF.

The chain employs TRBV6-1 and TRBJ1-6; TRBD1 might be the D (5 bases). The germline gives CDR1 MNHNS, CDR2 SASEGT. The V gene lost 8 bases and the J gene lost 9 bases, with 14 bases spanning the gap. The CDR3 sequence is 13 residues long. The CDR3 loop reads CASRDLDGSPLHF. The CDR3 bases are TGTGCCAGCCGGGACCTGGATGGTTCACCCCTCCACTTT.

This CDR3 reads CSAKSGSEAFF. DNA of the CDR3: TGCAGTGCGAAATCTGGGTCTGAAGCTTTCTTT. This chain links TRBV20-1 with TRBJ1-1; D unclear. The CDR3 consists of 11 residues. Deletions cut 6 bases from V and 6 bases from J, with 11 bases between. Germline V lookup: CDR1 DFQATT, CDR2 SNEGSKA (reference sequence).

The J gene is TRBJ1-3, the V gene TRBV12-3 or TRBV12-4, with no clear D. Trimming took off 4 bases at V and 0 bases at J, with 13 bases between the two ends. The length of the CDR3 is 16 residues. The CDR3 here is CASSSLPHSSGNTIYF. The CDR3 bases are TGTGCCAGCAGTTCCCTACCACACAGCTCTGGAAACACCATATATTTT.

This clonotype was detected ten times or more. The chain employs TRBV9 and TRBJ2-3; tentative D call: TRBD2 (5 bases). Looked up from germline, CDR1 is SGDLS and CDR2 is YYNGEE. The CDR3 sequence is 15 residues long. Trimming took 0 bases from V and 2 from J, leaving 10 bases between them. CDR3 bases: TGTGCCAGCAGCGTAGCTGAGGGTGTCACAGATACGCAGTATTTT. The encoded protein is CASSVAEGVTDTQYF.